Each of the 4 T cell receptor beta chains below was sequenced from the same sample in a study of cytomegalovirus exposure and HLA in healthy donors. Primers: 60 Vbeta forward and 13 Jbeta reverse. TCRdb's copy holds only in-frame clones and misses some; the assay was immunoSEQ multiplex PCR. The table records over 70,000 clones, around 80% of them present only once. Sequencing used PBMCs. The receptor set was obtained from a woman aged 45-59 years in good health and CMV-seropositive.

The chain employs TRBV21-1 and TRBJ2-5; TRBD2, the table's D call, was not compared with the DNA. TRBV21-1 has pseudogene status. The CDR3 has 15 residues. The CDR3 sequence: CASSKRRDEKKTQYF. Here the CDR3 DNA reads TGTGCCAGCAGCAAGAGGAGAGATGAGAAAAAGACCCAGTACTTC.

V gene TRBV21-1 combines with J gene TRBJ2-7; the table names TRBD1, a call not compared with the DNA. TRBV21-1 is deemed a pseudogene. The CDR3 extends over 15 amino acids. The DNA for the CDR3 is TGTGCCAGCAGCAGGACAGGGGATCTCTCCTACGAGCAGTACGTC. This codes for CASSRTGDLSYEQYV.

The V and J genes are TRBV7-8 and TRBJ1-4; TRBD1 is a possible D gene (5 bases). This CDR3 is built from 13 residues. The germline V and J ends were trimmed by 5 bases and 6 bases, with 10 bases remaining between them. Germline V CDR1 and CDR2: SGHVS, FQNEAQ. This CDR3 reads CASSARQYEKLFF. The CDR3 DNA follows: TGTGCCAGCAGCGCGAGACAGTATGAAAAACTGTTTTTT.

The rearrangement uses TRBV7-2 and TRBJ2-2; D gene unclear. V gave up 3 bases and J gave up 4 bases, with 3 bases separating them. Per the germline V gene, CDR1 is SGHTA and CDR2 is FQGNSA. This CDR3 is 12 amino acids long. CDR3 bases: TGTGCCAGCAGCTTCTCCACCGGGGAGCTGTTTTTT. It is translated as CASSFSTGELFF.